What follows are 20 T cell receptor beta chains derived from one specimen sequenced in a study of OX40 agonist ivuxolimab in advanced cancers. Sequencing used immunoSEQ multiplex PCR; TCRdb keeps in-frame clones, though not all of them. Here the sample spans about 69,000 clones, roughly 87% being singletons. The source material was CD4+ or CD8+ T cells sorted from blood, sampled in a trial of the OX40 agonist ivuxolimab. The receptors come from an adult with an advanced solid tumor such as melanoma, head and neck, liver or kidney cancer.

This chain uses TRBV11-3 with TRBJ1-4; D remains ambiguous. V was trimmed by 2 bases and J by 7 bases, leaving 20 bases between them. Germline V gene lookup returns CDR1 SGHNT and CDR2 YENEEA. There are 17 residues in the CDR3. CDR3 sequence: CASSLRVTGVYGEKLFF. The CDR3 nucleotides read TGTGCCAGCAGCTTAAGAGTTACTGGGGTGTATGGTGAAAAACTGTTTTTT.

The J gene is TRBJ2-3, the V gene TRBV9, with 13 bases matching TRBD2. CDR1 is SGDLS, CDR2 YYNGEE, per germline. CDR3 length equals 17 residues. The V segment lost 1 base and the J segment 8 bases; nucleotides outside the gene matches: 10. Here the CDR3 reads CASSVRGTSGVMGTQYF. The CDR3 DNA is TGTGCCAGCAGCGTACGAGGGACTAGCGGGGTAATGGGTACGCAGTATTTT.

This clone was seen only once. J is TRBJ1-2 and V is TRBV30; no reliable D call. Germline V gives CDR1 GTSNPN, CDR2 SVGIG (reference sequence). This CDR3 contains 12 residues. V lost 0 bases to trimming and J lost 6 bases, with 8 bases between them. CDR3 protein: CAWSVLGDGYTF. In nucleotides, the CDR3 is TGTGCCTGGAGTGTACTGGGTGATGGCTACACCTTC.

The chain couples TRBV5-1 to TRBJ1-1; possible D gene TRBD1, 5 bases. CDR3 length: 13 residues. Trimming stripped 1 base from V and 8 bases from J, with 12 bases between. The germline CDR1 and CDR2 sequences are SGHRS and YFSETQ. The CDR3, as DNA: TGCGCCAGCAGCTTGCGCACTTCAGGGGAAGCTTTCTTT. This encodes CASSLRTSGEAFF.

V usage is TRBV11-2 and J usage is TRBJ2-1, with TRBD2 matching over 10 bases. J was trimmed by 0 bases and V by 5 bases; bases with no gene match: 13. CDR1 is SGHAT and CDR2 is FQNNGV in the germline V gene. The CDR3 extends over 19 amino acids. The CDR3 is CASSPRLAGATSSYNEQFF. Written as DNA, the CDR3 is TGTGCCAGCAGCCCCCGGCTAGCGGGGGCCACTAGCTCCTACAATGAGCAGTTCTTC.

The chain couples TRBV19 to TRBJ2-3, with D unclear. Germline lookup yields CDR1 LNHDA and CDR2 SQIVND (reference sequence). This CDR3 spans 15 amino acids. Deletions cut 2 bases from V and 2 bases from J, with 11 bases between. CDR3 nucleotide sequence: TGTGCCAGTAGTATACAAGGGAATCCCACAGATACGCAGTATTTT. Translated: CASSIQGNPTDTQYF.

As DNA, the CDR3 is TGTGCCAGTAGTAGCGGCGGGGCCGGAAACACCATATATTTT. It yields the protein CASSSGGAGNTIYF. The rearrangement uses TRBV19 and TRBJ1-3; D is perhaps TRBD1 (5 bases). The length of the CDR3 is 14 residues. Germline CDR1 LNHDA, CDR2 SQIVND (reference sequence). Between the trimmed V and J ends, which lost 4 bases and 4 bases, there was a span of 11 bases. Full variable domain (rest looked up from reference TRBV19 and TRBJ1-3): DGGITQSPKYLFRKEGQNVTLSCEQNLNHDAMYWYRQDPGQGLRLIYYSQIVNDFQKGDIAEGYSVSREKKESFPLTVTSAQKNPTAFYLCASSSGGAGNTIYFGEGSWLTVV.

This sequence joins TRBV19 and TRBJ1-6, with D uncertain. Trimming left V 3 bases short and J 10 bases short, with 7 bases between. Germline CDR1 reads LNHDA; CDR2 reads SQIVND (reference sequence). CDR3 length: 12 amino acids. In nucleotides, the CDR3 is TGTGCCAGTAGTATGGGATACTCACCCCTCCACTTT. This codes for CASSMGYSPLHF.

This clone occurred a few times. The genes are TRBV7-9 and TRBJ1-6; no clear D gene. Deletions cut 5 bases from V and 7 bases from J, with 15 bases between. This CDR3 comprises 15 residues. Germline loops: CDR1 SEHNR, CDR2 FQNEAQ (reference sequence). The CDR3: CASSADLRGNSPLHF. The CDR3 nucleotides are TGTGCCAGCAGCGCCGACTTGCGAGGGAATTCACCCCTCCACTTT. The variable domain in full, with the rest retrieved from reference TRBV7-9 and TRBJ1-6, is DTGVSQNPRHKITKRGQNVTFRCDPISEHNRLYWYRQTLGQGPEFLTYFQNEAQLEKSRLLSDRFSAERPKGSFSTLEIQRTEQGDSAMYLCASSADLRGNSPLHFGNGTRLTVT.

This chain uses TRBV20-1 with TRBJ2-7; 7 nucleotides line up with TRBD1. Germline CDR1 reads DFQATT; CDR2 reads SNEGSKA (reference sequence). The CDR3 length is 10 residues. The J segment lost 4 bases and the V segment lost 7 bases, leaving 1 base of the junction unmatched. CDR3 bases: TGCAGTGTGGGACAGTACGAGCAGTACTTC. This codes for CSVGQYEQYF.

The rearrangement links TRBV27 to TRBJ1-1; a possible D gene is TRBD1 (5 bases). Germline V gives CDR1 MNHEY, CDR2 SMNVEV (reference sequence). The ends were cut back, 5 bases at V and 0 bases at J, with 13 bases in the middle. The CDR3 contains 15 residues. CDR3 region: CASSLKRGMNTEAFF. The CDR3 DNA is TGTGCCAGCAGTCTAAAGCGGGGCATGAACACTGAAGCTTTCTTT.

The chain uses TRBV5-6 and TRBJ2-7; TRBD2 agrees at 10 bases. Per germline, CDR1 SGHDT and CDR2 YYEEEE. This CDR3 is built from 15 residues. Trimming took 4 bases from V and 1 from J; bases not matched to a gene: 5. CDR3 nucleotide sequence: TGTGCCAGCAGCCGATATAGCGGGAGGTCCTACGAGCAGTACTTC. The encoded protein is CASSRYSGRSYEQYF.

V and J are TRBV11-1 and TRBJ1-1; no firm D call. This CDR3 spans 13 amino acids. V was pared by 3 bases and J by 4 bases, with 9 bases between. Germline V gene sequence: CDR1 SGHAT, CDR2 FQDESV (reference sequence). CDR3 DNA: TGTGCCAGCAGCTTCCGGACGGGCACTGAAGCTTTCTTT. Translation gives CASSFRTGTEAFF.

The gene calls are TRBV11-2 and TRBJ1-5; D uncertain. V was clipped by 5 bases and J by 2 bases, with 4 bases between them. The germline V gene has CDR1 SGHAT and CDR2 FQNNGV. The CDR3 totals 12 residues. In DNA, the CDR3 is TGTGCCAGCAGCCGGGGCAATCAGCCCCAGCATTTT. This codes for CASSRGNQPQHF.

This clone was recorded a few times. At the DNA level, this CDR3 is encoded by other sequences in the same sample as well. The V call is TRBV9, the J call TRBJ2-5; TRBD2 might be the D (6 bases). The V gene lost 3 bases and the J gene lost 1 base, with 10 bases spanning the gap. Germline-derived CDR1 and CDR2 are SGDLS and YYNGEE. This CDR3 is built from 14 residues. CDR3 sequence reads: CASSGGTTQETQYF. In nucleotides, the CDR3 is TGTGCCAGCAGCGGCGGGACGACCCAAGAGACCCAGTACTTC.

The chain has TRBV19 and TRBJ1-1, with 7 bases lining up with TRBD1. The CDR3 sequence is 14 residues long. V shed 5 bases, J shed 5 bases, and the junction held 8 bases outside the gene matches. Germline lookup yields CDR1 LNHDA and CDR2 SQIVND (reference sequence). This CDR3 reads CASSEDRFRTEAFF. The CDR3 bases are TGTGCCAGTAGTGAGGACAGGTTTAGGACTGAAGCTTTCTTT.

This clone has just one count. The gene calls are TRBV4-3 and TRBJ1-4, with D tentatively TRBD1 (5 bases). Trimming removed 1 base at V and 8 bases at J, with 17 bases between. The CDR3 is 16 residues long. Germline V gives CDR1 LGHNA, CDR2 YSLEER. CDR3 residues: CASSQGLLRGEEKLFF. CDR3 DNA: TGCGCCAGCAGCCAAGGACTCCTCCGGGGGGAGGAAAAACTGTTTTTT.

The CDR3 DNA reads TGTGCCAGCAGCCACGGGAGCCACAATGAGCAGTTCTTC. Translating gives CASSHGSHNEQFF. V gene TRBV5-5 combines with J gene TRBJ2-1; D perhaps matches TRBD2 (6 bases). The V gene lost 4 bases and the J gene lost 5 bases, with 10 bases spanning the gap. Germline CDR1 SGHKS, CDR2 YYEKEE (reference sequence). The CDR3 contains 13 residues.

This clone was seen more than once but under ten times. The chain recombines TRBV27 with TRBJ2-7; 7 bases agree with TRBD1. CDR1 is MNHEY and CDR2 is SMNVEV in the germline V gene (reference sequence). V gave up 6 bases and J gave up 5 bases; unmatched junction bases: 7. The CDR3 is 13 amino acids. The CDR3 loop is CASRTDRDHEQYF. The CDR3 DNA reads TGTGCCAGCAGGACCGACAGGGACCACGAGCAGTACTTC.

This clone was seen just once. The chain has TRBV5-4 and TRBJ2-1; no clear D gene. The CDR3 is 15 amino acids. Deletions cut 2 bases from V and 0 bases from J, with 9 bases between. CDR1 and CDR2 (germline): SGHNT, YYREEE (reference sequence). The CDR3 protein is CASSFSVASYNEQFF. CDR3 nucleotides: TGTGCCAGCAGCTTCTCAGTGGCCTCCTACAATGAGCAGTTCTTC.